The TCR beta chain described here comes from a study of T cells after somatic rescue of genetic block (dated by TCRdb to the early 2020s). With respect to the entire study: The study assessed how robust, over the long term, a T-cell system was when the system had developed through somatic rescue of a genetic block in T-cell development.

The germline ends are 7 bases apart after V is trimmed by 2 bases and J by 6 bases. Reading the germline V gene gives CDR1 MNHEY and CDR2 SVGAGI. The CDR3 has 12 amino acids, counting the end cysteine and phenylalanine. Of all the DNA, just the CDR3 is kept, 36 bases in frame from base 1. A few counts support this clone. The target of this receptor is not known. No much larger clone is present one base from it, and per-base qualities are unavailable. Library preparation used the immunoSEQ multiplex PCR assay. The clones in this table, taken by TCRdb from immuneACCESS, are in-frame only. Not every clone is retained; where verified, under half of the shortfall comes from an unresolved V gene, and the cause of the rest is unknown. This sample has over 9,000 clones in its table, and around four fifths of those were observed once. The top ten hold 7% to 10% of the sample.

What was sequenced was peripheral blood mononuclear cells (PBMCs). The source of this sequence is a boy aged 5-17 years. The rearranged segments are TRBV6-5 and TRBJ1-2; the D gene identity is not certain. The bases are TGTGCCAGCAGTTACGATGGGGATGGCTACACCTTC. Its amino acids are CASSYDGDGYTF.